The clone carrying this TCR beta chain was picked up many times. What it recognizes is unknown. Specified time point: longitudinal time-point 2. TCRdb reprocessed the 5' RACE reads via MiXCR and lists one record per CDR3 protein. The repertoire holds about 80,000 distinct CDR3 sequences, with about 5% as singletons. The CDR3 sequence is 15 residues long. Deletions cut 1 base from V and 5 bases from J, with 17 bases between. The germline CDR1 and CDR2 sequences are DFQATT and SNEGSKA (reference sequence). This entry is derived from a study of neurological immune-mediated disorders. Findings and limits, study-wide: Multiple sclerosis was found to have the least TCR clonal expansion, below healthy controls, and HTLV-1-associated myelopathy the most. The phylogenetic placement of 18 of 34 multiple sclerosis patients' repertoires in one related-CDR3 cluster constitutes a possible signature.

Specimen: PBMCs. The rearrangement uses TRBV20-1 and TRBJ1-1; no definite D call. The receptor was isolated from a woman aged 55 to 70 with multiple sclerosis. This CDR3 is CSARGQSGRETEAFF. Here the CDR3 DNA reads TGCAGTGCTAGAGGTCAATCCGGACGGGAAACTGAAGCTTTCTTT.